This T cell receptor (beta chain) was sequenced in a study of glioma-infiltrating T cells after dendritic cell vaccination. Sequencing used immunoSEQ multiplex PCR; TCRdb keeps in-frame clones, though not all of them. Of around 62,000 clones listed, roughly 80% are singletons. The V gene lost 6 bases and the J gene lost 1 base, with 18 bases spanning the gap. CDR1 and CDR2 (germline): MDHEN, SYDVKM. The CDR3 extends over 16 amino acids. PBMC were collected before vaccination, two weeks after the third vaccination, and at progression. The specimen comprised blood, sampled before dendritic cell vaccination. The chain recombines TRBV28 with TRBJ1-2; D gene unclear. This sequence originates from a human donor with glioblastoma. The CDR3, as DNA: TGTGCCAGCAGCTCGGTTCCAAAGGAGATTAACTATGGCTACACCTTC. Residues: CASSSVPKEINYGYTF.